This T cell receptor (beta chain) was sequenced in a study of cytomegalovirus exposure and HLA in healthy donors. The PCR ran on 60 Vbeta and 13 Jbeta primers. TCRdb keeps only in-frame clones here, not all; method: immunoSEQ multiplex PCR. This table holds 180,000 or so clones, 82% found once. Overall study results and limits: The sole available immune exposure information was CMV serostatus.

The CDR3 has 14 residues. Per the germline V gene, CDR1 is SGHNT and CDR2 is YYREEE (reference sequence). Trimming cost V 2 bases and J 3 bases; bases outside gene matches: 1. This clone showed up just a few times. The target antigen is unknown. V gene TRBV5-4 combines with J gene TRBJ1-1, with TRBD1 matching 10 bases. Sequencing input: PBMCs. This clonotype was obtained from a boy under 10 years old in good health and CMV-seronegative. The CDR3 DNA follows: TGTGCCAGCAGCTTAGGGACAGGGGACACTGAAGCTTTCTTT. This encodes CASSLGTGDTEAFF.